A selection of T cell receptor beta chains follows, all from one sample in a study of B cell selection in AIRE deficiency. Using immunoSEQ multiplex PCR, the repertoire was profiled, and TCRdb retains in-frame clones only, with some absent. There are fewer than 30,000 clones in the sample; approximately 96% occur only once, and roughly 0.2% lies in the top ten. What was sequenced was CD4+CD127+ conventional T cells sorted from PBMCs. The origin of the receptors is a human donor in good health. CDR3s include the opening cysteine and the closing phenylalanine or tryptophan. The order of the fields is V gene, J gene, clone size, D gene, CDR3 DNA, CDR3 protein. D genes are given only for firm matches. Rows may omit the clone size; those that give it use once, few, many or a size class.

v_call: TRBV2; j_call: TRBJ1-2; clone_size: .; d_call: .; cdr3_nt: TGTGCCAGCAGTGTAAGGAGTTTGACAAACTATGGCTACACCTTC; cdr3_aa: CASSVRSLTNYGYTF
v_call: TRBV9; j_call: TRBJ2-1; clone_size: .; d_call: TRBD2; cdr3_nt: TGTGCCAGCAGCCCCGGGGCGGGAGTTTCCTACAATGAGCAGTTCTTC; cdr3_aa: CASSPGAGVSYNEQFF
v_call: TRBV10-3; j_call: TRBJ2-5; clone_size: .; d_call: .; cdr3_nt: TGTGCCATCAGGGTCCAAGAGACCCAGTACTTC; cdr3_aa: CAIRVQETQYF
v_call: TRBV18; j_call: TRBJ1-4; clone_size: once; d_call: .; cdr3_nt: TGTGCCAGCTCACCGTTGCCCCCCCACACAACTAATGAAAAACTGTTTTTT; cdr3_aa: CASSPLPPHTTNEKLFF
v_call: TRBV5-1; j_call: TRBJ1-1; clone_size: .; d_call: .; cdr3_nt: TGCGCCAGCAGCTTAGGACAGTCTGAAGCTTTCTTT; cdr3_aa: CASSLGQSEAFF
v_call: TRBV29-1; j_call: TRBJ2-1; clone_size: .; d_call: .; cdr3_nt: TGCAGCGTTGAAGACCCACTAGCTTTTTGGTACAATGAGCAGTTCTTC; cdr3_aa: CSVEDPLAFWYNEQFF
v_call: TRBV4-2; j_call: TRBJ2-1; clone_size: .; d_call: .; cdr3_nt: TGTGCCAGCAGCCAAGGGGCGGGATGGGATGAGCAGTTCTTC; cdr3_aa: CASSQGAGWDEQFF
v_call: TRBV4-2; j_call: TRBJ1-5; clone_size: few; d_call: .; cdr3_nt: TGTGCCAGCAGCCAAGATCGAGGGACTCAGCCCCAGCATTTT; cdr3_aa: CASSQDRGTQPQHF
v_call: TRBV28; j_call: TRBJ1-1; clone_size: .; d_call: TRBD1; cdr3_nt: TGTGCCAGCAGTTCTGGGACAGGGAACACTGAAGCTTTCTTT; cdr3_aa: CASSSGTGNTEAFF
v_call: TRBV9; j_call: TRBJ2-7; clone_size: .; d_call: .; cdr3_nt: TGTGCCAGCAGCGTAGTTGGCAACTCCTACGAGCAGTACTTC; cdr3_aa: CASSVVGNSYEQYF
v_call: TRBV29-1; j_call: TRBJ2-1; clone_size: .; d_call: .; cdr3_nt: TGCAGCGTGGACCAAACGACTGGATACAATGAGCAGTTCTTC; cdr3_aa: CSVDQTTGYNEQFF
v_call: TRBV6-6; j_call: TRBJ2-5; clone_size: .; d_call: TRBD2; cdr3_nt: TGTGCCAGCAGCAAAGGGCTAGCGGGCCCTATGACCCAGTACTTC; cdr3_aa: CASSKGLAGPMTQYF
v_call: TRBV6-1; j_call: TRBJ1-1; clone_size: .; d_call: .; cdr3_nt: TGTGCCAGCAGTGAAGGGGGGGAGAACACTGAAGCTTTCTTT; cdr3_aa: CASSEGGENTEAFF
v_call: TRBV6-5; j_call: TRBJ1-5; clone_size: .; d_call: .; cdr3_nt: TGTGCCAGCAGTTCCCGTTGGGCACTTCAGCCCCAGCATTTT; cdr3_aa: CASSSRWALQPQHF
v_call: TRBV4-2; j_call: TRBJ2-1; clone_size: once; d_call: .; cdr3_nt: TGTGCCAGCAGCCAAGATAGTTCAGGATGGAATGAGCAGTTCTTC; cdr3_aa: CASSQDSSGWNEQFF
v_call: TRBV6-4; j_call: TRBJ1-5; clone_size: .; d_call: .; cdr3_nt: TGTGCCAGCAGTTTAAAAGCAGGGGGCAATCAGCCCCAGCATTTT; cdr3_aa: CASSLKAGGNQPQHF
v_call: TRBV27; j_call: TRBJ1-3; clone_size: .; d_call: .; cdr3_nt: TGTGCCAGCAGTTACAGCTCTGGAAACACCATATATTTT; cdr3_aa: CASSYSSGNTIYF
v_call: TRBV7-3; j_call: TRBJ2-1; clone_size: .; d_call: TRBD2; cdr3_nt: TGTGCCAGCAGCCAATCCGGGACTAGCGGGAGGAATGAGCAGTTCTTC; cdr3_aa: CASSQSGTSGRNEQFF
v_call: TRBV20-1; j_call: TRBJ2-5; clone_size: .; d_call: .; cdr3_nt: TGCAGTGCTAGGCCCGTGGAGACCCAGTACTTC; cdr3_aa: CSARPVETQYF
v_call: TRBV30; j_call: TRBJ2-5; clone_size: once; d_call: TRBD2; cdr3_nt: TGTGCCTGGAGGCGGACTAGCCAAGAGACCCAGTACTTC; cdr3_aa: CAWRRTSQETQYF
v_call: TRBV29-1; j_call: TRBJ2-3; clone_size: .; d_call: TRBD2; cdr3_nt: TGCAGCGTTGAGGGAGGGAGGGCCGTAGATACGCAGTATTTT; cdr3_aa: CSVEGGRAVDTQYF
v_call: TRBV6-1; j_call: TRBJ2-4; clone_size: .; d_call: TRBD1; cdr3_nt: TGTGCCAGCAGTGAATTCTTAGGGTTGACAGGGGGACCCGCCAAAAACATTCAGTACTTC; cdr3_aa: CASSEFLGLTGGPAKNIQYF
v_call: TRBV7-2; j_call: TRBJ2-7; clone_size: once; d_call: .; cdr3_nt: TGTGCCAGCAGCCGCCTCCTAGCGAACTACGAGCAGTACTTC; cdr3_aa: CASSRLLANYEQYF
v_call: TRBV20-1; j_call: TRBJ2-1; clone_size: .; d_call: .; cdr3_nt: TGCAGTGCTGGGTTATTCAATGAGCAGTTCTTC; cdr3_aa: CSAGLFNEQFF
v_call: TRBV7-2; j_call: TRBJ2-7; clone_size: once; d_call: .; cdr3_nt: TGTGCCAGCAGCTACTTTGGAGGGCCGGAGCAGTACTTC; cdr3_aa: CASSYFGGPEQYF
v_call: TRBV29-1; j_call: TRBJ1-2; clone_size: .; d_call: .; cdr3_nt: TGCAGCGTTGAAGCAGGGTACACCTTC; cdr3_aa: CSVEAGYTF
v_call: TRBV5-1; j_call: TRBJ1-1; clone_size: .; d_call: .; cdr3_nt: TGCGCCAGCAGCTTGGGAGGGCCCCGTATCATGAACACTGAAGCTTTCTTT; cdr3_aa: CASSLGGPRIMNTEAFF
v_call: TRBV6-5; j_call: TRBJ2-3; clone_size: .; d_call: .; cdr3_nt: TGTGCCAGCAAGGGAGATACGCAGTATTTT; cdr3_aa: CASKGDTQYF
v_call: TRBV28; j_call: TRBJ2-7; clone_size: .; d_call: .; cdr3_nt: TGTGCCAGCGGTAGGGGGGGCTACGAGCAGTACTTC; cdr3_aa: CASGRGGYEQYF
v_call: TRBV6-1; j_call: TRBJ2-7; clone_size: once; d_call: .; cdr3_nt: TGTGCCAGCAGTGAAGGGGGCTACGAGCAGTACTTC; cdr3_aa: CASSEGGYEQYF
v_call: TRBV10-3; j_call: TRBJ2-1; clone_size: once; d_call: .; cdr3_nt: TGTGCCATCAGTGCAGGGAGCTCCTACAATGAGCAGTTCTTC; cdr3_aa: CAISAGSSYNEQFF
v_call: TRBV7-2; j_call: TRBJ1-1; clone_size: .; d_call: .; cdr3_nt: TGTGCCAGCAGCTTAGGAGGGAAGGGCACTGAAGCTTTCTTT; cdr3_aa: CASSLGGKGTEAFF
v_call: TRBV11-2; j_call: TRBJ2-3; clone_size: .; d_call: TRBD2; cdr3_nt: TGTGCCAGCAGCCGCGGGGGGAGCACAGATACGCAGTATTTT; cdr3_aa: CASSRGGSTDTQYF
v_call: TRBV5-1; j_call: TRBJ2-5; clone_size: .; d_call: .; cdr3_nt: TGCGCCAGCAGCTTCAGGGAGCCCCAAGAGACCCAGTACTTC; cdr3_aa: CASSFREPQETQYF
v_call: TRBV6-5; j_call: TRBJ2-7; clone_size: .; d_call: .; cdr3_nt: TGTGCCAGCAGTTACGATGGACAAAGATACGAGCAGTACTTC; cdr3_aa: CASSYDGQRYEQYF
v_call: TRBV25-1; j_call: TRBJ2-7; clone_size: .; d_call: .; cdr3_nt: TGTGCCAGCAGTGATTGGGGTTCCTACGAGCAGTACTTC; cdr3_aa: CASSDWGSYEQYF
v_call: TRBV5-4; j_call: TRBJ2-2; clone_size: .; d_call: TRBD2; cdr3_nt: TGTGCCAGCAGCACCCTAGCGGGGAACACCGGGGAGCTGTTTTTT; cdr3_aa: CASSTLAGNTGELFF
v_call: TRBV5-4; j_call: TRBJ2-5; clone_size: .; d_call: TRBD2; cdr3_nt: TGTGCCAGCAGCTTGGATCTAGCGGGATCCCAAGAGACCCAGTACTTC; cdr3_aa: CASSLDLAGSQETQYF
v_call: TRBV2; j_call: TRBJ2-2; clone_size: .; d_call: .; cdr3_nt: TGTGCCAGCAGTGCATTGGGCGCCGGGGAGCTGTTTTTT; cdr3_aa: CASSALGAGELFF
v_call: TRBV7-4; j_call: TRBJ2-7; clone_size: .; d_call: TRBD1; cdr3_nt: TGTGCCAGCAGCCGGACAGGTGTCTACGAGCAGTACTTC; cdr3_aa: CASSRTGVYEQYF
v_call: TRBV27; j_call: TRBJ2-3; clone_size: .; d_call: TRBD2; cdr3_nt: TGTGCCAGCAGTTTATATGTGGGGCACAGTTGGGAAAAAGCGGGAGGGCCTAGCACAGATACGCAGTATTTT; cdr3_aa: CASSLYVGHSWEKAGGPSTDTQYF
v_call: TRBV4-1; j_call: TRBJ2-5; clone_size: .; d_call: .; cdr3_nt: TGCGCCAGCAGCCGAACAAAGGTCTCCCCGGAGACCCAGTACTTC; cdr3_aa: CASSRTKVSPETQYF
v_call: TRBV4-1; j_call: TRBJ1-1; clone_size: .; d_call: .; cdr3_nt: TGCGCCAGCAGCCAAGGAATTGGCGGGATGAACACTGAAGCTTTCTTT; cdr3_aa: CASSQGIGGMNTEAFF
v_call: TRBV27; j_call: TRBJ2-3; clone_size: .; d_call: TRBD2; cdr3_nt: TGTGCCAGCAGTTTCGGGAGGGGCACAGATACGCAGTATTTT; cdr3_aa: CASSFGRGTDTQYF
v_call: TRBV9; j_call: TRBJ1-3; clone_size: .; d_call: TRBD1; cdr3_nt: TGTGCCAGCAGCAACTCCAGGGGGTCTGGAAACACCATATATTTT; cdr3_aa: CASSNSRGSGNTIYF
v_call: TRBV6-4; j_call: TRBJ2-6; clone_size: .; d_call: .; cdr3_nt: TGTGCCAGCAGTGAGGGCTTTGGGGCCAACGTCCTGACTTTC; cdr3_aa: CASSEGFGANVLTF
v_call: TRBV18; j_call: TRBJ1-5; clone_size: .; d_call: .; cdr3_nt: TGTGCCAGATCGTTACCGGGACACGGCAATCAGCCCCAGCATTTT; cdr3_aa: CARSLPGHGNQPQHF
v_call: TRBV7-2; j_call: TRBJ2-7; clone_size: .; d_call: TRBD2; cdr3_nt: TGTGCCAGCAGCTTCACTCCAGCCCAAGGGAGGGGCGAGCAGTACTTC; cdr3_aa: CASSFTPAQGRGEQYF
v_call: TRBV6-1; j_call: TRBJ2-4; clone_size: once; d_call: TRBD2; cdr3_nt: TGTGCCAGCAGTGAAGGACTAGCAGTGAACATTCAGTACTTC; cdr3_aa: CASSEGLAVNIQYF
v_call: TRBV11-2; j_call: TRBJ1-5; clone_size: .; d_call: .; cdr3_nt: TGTGCCAGCAGCTTAAACAGCTATAGCAATCAGCCCCAGCATTTT; cdr3_aa: CASSLNSYSNQPQHF
v_call: TRBV7-9; j_call: TRBJ2-1; clone_size: .; d_call: .; cdr3_nt: TGTGCCAGCAGCACCACTTCGGCAGCCTCTTGGAATGAGCAGTTCTTC; cdr3_aa: CASSTTSAASWNEQFF